The clone carrying this T cell receptor beta chain was detected only once. Its antigen is not identified. The data derive from a study of shared clonotypes between healthy human individuals. Points from the study as a whole: Relative to clonotypes present in all four donors, those not shared had lower generation probabilities. Larger estimated richness was generally seen in naive subsets than in memory subsets.

Sequenced by immunoSEQ multiplex PCR; TCRdb stores in-frame clones only, minus some. This sample has some 2,500,000 clones, with 93% found just once. The CDR3 consists of 11 residues. Trimming cost V 2 bases and J 7 bases, with 5 bases left between them. CDR1 and CDR2 (germline): SNHLY, FYNNEI. Sequencing input: naive CD4+ T cells from PBMCs. Indicated subset: CD45RA+ positively selected. The chain links TRBV2 to TRBJ2-5, with D hard to call. This receptor was taken from a man between 18 and 29 years old in good health. Some clones in this sample may be carry-over from other donors' samples. CDR3 bases: TGTGCCAGCAGTGAAATCGGGACCCAGTACTTC. As protein: CASSEIGTQYF.